Below are 30 T cell receptor beta chains sequenced from a single sample in a study of CD8+CD57+ T cells in acquired aplastic anemia. Genomic DNA, serving as template, underwent TCR beta VDJ and CDR3 profiling. TCRdb independently ran MiXCR on the reads; one entry per CDR3 protein. The profile shows about 470,000 distinct CDR3 sequences, about a third of them singletons. The authors sequenced patients whose flow cytometry had shown CD8+CD57+ cell expansion. Sequences were obtained from sorted CD4+, CD8+, or CD8+CD57+ T cells (not recorded which) from PBMCs. These receptors were taken from a human donor with aplastic anemia.

About this clonotype: The conserved final phenylalanine or tryptophan is absent from the CDR3, which likely points to a read error. The DNA is omitted, as the CDR3 cannot be located on it reliably, and the CDR3 follows TCRdb's listing. The V and J genes are TRBV24-1 and TRBJ1-6. The germline V gene has CDR1 KGHDR and CDR2 SFDVKD. The CDR3 is 8 amino acids in total, end residues counted. The CDR3 here is CATSDNNR.

This sequence joins TRBV30 and TRBJ1-1, with D perhaps matching TRBD1 (6 bases). Germline V gives CDR1 GTSNPN, CDR2 SVGIG (reference sequence). Between the trimmed V and J ends, which lost 4 bases and 4 bases, there was a span of 19 bases. This CDR3 is built from 15 residues. Written as DNA, the CDR3 is TGTGCCTGGATAGGCCCCCGCAGAGGGGGCACTGAAGCTTTCTTT. As protein: CAWIGPRRGGTEAFF.

This clonotype came up a few times. The chain couples TRBV12-3 or TRBV12-4 to TRBJ2-1, with D unclear. There are 14 residues in the CDR3. Trimming left V 4 bases short and J 5 bases short, with 12 bases between. The CDR3 DNA follows: TGTGCCAGCAGTTACCGCCAGACCAACAATGAGCAGTTCTTC. Its translation is CASSYRQTNNEQFF.

Concerning this clonotype: The germline gene is not matched at one end of the junction; a read error may be the cause. The J gene is TRBJ1-1, the V gene TRBV6-1, with 9 bases fitting TRBD1. Germline lookup yields CDR1 MNHNS and CDR2 SASEGT. The CDR3 spans 17 residues. The DNA for the CDR3 is TGTGCCAGCAGACGCTATACAGGGGGCGCGGGGAACGCTGAAGCTTTCTTT. It translates to CASRRYTGGAGNAEAFF.

The J gene is TRBJ2-3, the V gene TRBV13, with 10 bases that match TRBD1. The CDR3 has 19 amino acids. Per the germline V gene, CDR1 is PRHDT and CDR2 is FYEKMQ (reference sequence). J gave up 0 bases and V 4 bases, and 13 bases lay outside the gene matches. This CDR3 is CASSSGQGSRRTSTDTQYF. CDR3 DNA: TGTGCCAGCAGCTCGGGACAGGGGTCTCGTAGAACAAGCACAGATACGCAGTATTTT.

The V gene is TRBV2, the J gene TRBJ2-7, with a possible D match to TRBD1 (6 bases). The CDR3 covers 14 residues. CDR1 and CDR2 (germline): SNHLY, FYNNEI. V lost 5 bases to trimming and J lost 2 bases, with 13 bases between them. This CDR3 reads CASSMRGSTYEQYF. The CDR3, as DNA: TGTGCCAGCAGTATGAGGGGGTCCACCTACGAGCAGTACTTC.

This clonotype was detected ten times or more. V gene TRBV7-9 combines with J gene TRBJ2-2; D is uncertain. V lost 1 base, J lost 4 bases, and 4 bases lay in between. The CDR3 runs 13 residues. CDR1 and CDR2 (germline): SEHNR, FQNEAQ (reference sequence). CDR3 in DNA: TGTGCCAGCAGCTTAGTTTCCACCGGGGAGCTGTTTTTT. Residues: CASSLVSTGELFF.

This clonotype was seen ten or more times. J is TRBJ2-7 and V is TRBV5-1, with a possible D match to TRBD1 (6 bases). The CDR3 has 13 amino acids. Trimming shortened V by 7 bases and J by 2 bases, and 13 bases separated the two germline ends. Looked up from germline, CDR1 is SGHRS and CDR2 is YFSETQ. CDR3 coding DNA: TGCGCCAGCCGCAGGGGAGCCACCTACGAGCAGTACTTC. This codes for CASRRGATYEQYF. Combining the CDR3 with reference TRBV5-1 and TRBJ2-7 gives the whole variable domain KAGVTQTPRYLIKTRGQQVTLSCSPISGHRSVSWYQQTPGQGLQFLFEYFSETQRNKGNFPGRFSGRQFSNSRSEMNVSTLELGDSALYLCASRRGATYEQYFGPGTRLTVT.

This clonotype was detected ten times or more. The V and J genes are TRBV7-6 and TRBJ2-7; D perhaps matches TRBD1 (6 bases). The CDR3 is 14 residues long. Trimming took off 5 bases at V and 4 bases at J, with 15 bases between the two ends. Germline lookup yields CDR1 SGHVS and CDR2 FNYEAQ. CDR3: CASSLGHQTYEQYF. The CDR3 DNA follows: TGTGCCAGCAGCCTGGGACATCAGACATACGAGCAGTACTTC. Supplemented by reference TRBV7-6 and TRBJ2-7, the full variable domain reads GAGVSQSPRYKVTKRGQDVALRCDPISGHVSLYWYRQALGQGPEFLTYFNYEAQQDKSGLPNDRFSAERPEGSISTLTIQRTEQRDSAMYRCASSLGHQTYEQYFGPGTRLTVT.

This clonotype was seen at least ten times. This chain uses TRBV29-1 with TRBJ2-7; 7 bases map to TRBD1. The CDR3 contains 15 residues. Germline-derived CDR1 and CDR2 are SQVTM and ANQGSEA. Trimming removed 1 base from V and 4 bases from J; junction bases left unmatched: 10. The CDR3 reads CSVEGTGERRYEQYF. CDR3 DNA: TGCAGCGTTGAAGGCACAGGGGAGAGACGGTACGAGCAGTACTTC.

This clonotype was seen at least ten times. The chain has TRBV24-1 and TRBJ2-7; D gene unclear. This CDR3 region has 14 residues. Trimming stripped 5 bases from V and 0 bases from J, with 10 bases between. Germline V gives CDR1 KGHDR, CDR2 SFDVKD. The CDR3 DNA sequence: TGTGCCACCAGTGTCCCCTTATCCTCCTACGAGCAGTACTTC. Its protein product is CATSVPLSSYEQYF.

The genes are TRBV7-9 and TRBJ1-1; TRBD1 might be the D (5 bases). Germline V CDR1 and CDR2: SEHNR, FQNEAQ (reference sequence). Trimming stripped 1 base from V and 4 bases from J, with 13 bases between. The CDR3 sequence is 15 residues long. The CDR3 DNA reads TGTGCCAGCAGCTTAGAAGGTAGCGGGGGCACTGAAGCTTTCTTT. Protein: CASSLEGSGGTEAFF.

This clonotype was observed a few times. V gene TRBV19 combines with J gene TRBJ2-4; D is undetermined. The V gene lost 4 bases and the J gene lost 1 base, with 8 bases spanning the gap. The CDR3 covers 14 residues. Germline CDR1 is LNHDA and CDR2 is SQIVND (reference sequence). CDR3 DNA: TGTGCCAGTAGTAAGGAGTCCGCCAAAAACATTCAGTACTTC. It codes for CASSKESAKNIQYF.

This clonotype was observed at least ten times. The CDR3 protein is CASMPDRTSGANVLTF. The CDR3 coding sequence is TGTGCCAGTATGCCAGACAGGACCTCTGGGGCCAACGTCCTGACTTTC. The chain links TRBV19 to TRBJ2-6, with D perhaps TRBD1 (6 bases). Germline V gives CDR1 LNHDA, CDR2 SQIVND (reference sequence). CDR3 length: 16 amino acids. The V end lost 7 bases, the J end lost 0 bases, and 13 bases lay between the germline ends. The full variable domain, completed using reference TRBV19 and TRBJ2-6, is DGGITQSPKYLFRKEGQNVTLSCEQNLNHDAMYWYRQDPGQGLRLIYYSQIVNDFQKGDIAEGYSVSREKKESFPLTVTSAQKNPTAFYLCASMPDRTSGANVLTFGAGSRLTVL.

This clonotype was observed a handful of times. The rearrangement joins TRBV2 to TRBJ2-7; a weak D match, TRBD2 (5 bases). This CDR3 contains 15 residues. The germline CDR1 and CDR2 sequences are SNHLY and FYNNEI. Trimming cost V 8 bases and J 5 bases, with 22 bases left between them. For the CDR3, the DNA is TGTGCCAGCTCACCACCGGGGTTCGCTGCGGACGAGCAGTACTTC. Its protein product is CASSPPGFAADEQYF.

The chain couples TRBV29-1 to TRBJ2-7, with a weak D call TRBD1 (5 bases). Trimming took off 6 bases at V and 0 bases at J, with 12 bases between the two ends. Looked up from germline, CDR1 is SQVTM and CDR2 is ANQGSEA. The CDR3 loop spans 13 amino acids. CDR3 nucleotides: TGCAGCGTCAAACAGGCTAGCTCCTACGAGCAGTACTTC. It translates to CSVKQASSYEQYF.

This clonotype was detected ten times or more. One end of the junction fails to match germline, which may point to a read error. V is TRBV11-2 and J is TRBJ2-7; 8 positions match TRBD2. CDR3 length: 16 amino acids. Germline V gene lookup returns CDR1 SGHAT and CDR2 FQNNGV. CDR3 region: CASSPRTGGYSYEQYF. Here the CDR3 DNA reads TGCGCCAGCAGCCCGCGGACGGGGGGGTATTCCTACGAGCAGTACTTC.

This clonotype was seen more than once but under ten times. The chain is built from TRBV9 and TRBJ2-3, with 10 bases fitting TRBD2. Germline lookup yields CDR1 SGDLS and CDR2 YYNGEE. This CDR3 spans 17 amino acids. The ends lost 4 bases at V and 1 base at J; junction bases unmatched: 9. CDR3 in DNA: TGTGCCAGCAGCCTCCTAGGCGGGACTAGCGGCACAGATACGCAGTATTTT. The encoded protein is CASSLLGGTSGTDTQYF.

The chain is built from TRBV3-1 and TRBJ1-1; D unclear. CDR3 size: 14 residues. Germline CDR1 LGHDT, CDR2 YNNKEL (reference sequence). Trimming shortened V by 1 base and J by 0 bases, and 6 bases separated the two germline ends. CDR3 nucleotide sequence: TGTGCCAGCAGCCAAGGAGGTATGAACACTGAAGCTTTCTTT. This sequence encodes CASSQGGMNTEAFF. Filled out from reference TRBV3-1 and TRBJ1-1, the complete variable domain reads DTAVSQTPKYLVTQMGNDKSIKCEQNLGHDTMYWYKQDSKKFLKIMFSYNNKELIINETVPNRFSPKSPDKAHLNLHINSLELGDSAVYFCASSQGGMNTEAFFGQGTRLTVV.

This clonotype was found a few times. The CDR3 reads CASSLAGGTAAYEQYF. DNA of the CDR3: TGTGCCAGCAGCTTGGCGGGCGGGACAGCAGCCTACGAGCAGTACTTC. The V call is TRBV5-5, the J call TRBJ2-7; TRBD1 is a possible D gene (7 bases). Germline CDR1 reads SGHKS; CDR2 reads YYEKEE (reference sequence). V lost 0 bases to trimming and J lost 2 bases, with 15 bases between them. The length of the CDR3 is 16 residues.

This clonotype occurred many times. V usage is TRBV20-1 and J usage is TRBJ2-5; D uncertain. Germline CDR1 is DFQATT and CDR2 is SNEGSKA (reference sequence). The CDR3 has 13 residues. V was trimmed by 2 bases and J by 3 bases, leaving 10 bases between them. The CDR3, as DNA: TGCAGTGCTAGATTGGGTAGGGAAGAGACCCAGTACTTC. This translates into CSARLGREETQYF.

This clonotype has just a few counts. The chain links TRBV9 to TRBJ2-1, with 9 positions matching TRBD1. V was pared by 0 bases and J by 3 bases, with 1 base of the junction left unmatched. This CDR3 comprises 15 residues. Germline lookup yields CDR1 SGDLS and CDR2 YYNGEE. The CDR3: CASSVADRGYNEQFF. Here the CDR3 DNA reads TGTGCCAGCAGCGTAGCGGACAGGGGCTACAATGAGCAGTTCTTC.

V is TRBV10-3 and J is TRBJ1-1, with a weak D call TRBD1 (5 bases). Germline-derived CDR1 and CDR2 are ENHRY and SYGVKD. The CDR3 spans 13 residues. V was clipped by 10 bases and J by 4 bases, with 16 bases between them. The CDR3 DNA reads as TGTGCCAGCACTAAAGTTGGGGCCACTGAAGCTTTCTTT. Amino acid sequence: CASTKVGATEAFF.

The chain joins TRBV15 to TRBJ2-7, with TRBD1 matching 8 bases. Germline values: CDR1 LNHNV, CDR2 YYDKDF (reference sequence). Germline trimming cut 3 bases from V and 9 bases from J; bases unmatched to any gene: 7. The CDR3 covers 13 residues. CDR3 region: CATSSLGQGAQYF. The DNA for the CDR3 is TGTGCCACCAGCAGTCTCGGACAGGGCGCGCAGTACTTC.

This chain connects TRBV30 to TRBJ2-7; D assignment may be TRBD1 or TRBD2 (5 bases each). CDR1 and CDR2 from the germline V gene are GTSNPN and SVGIG (reference sequence). CDR3 size: 12 residues. The V end was cut by 0 bases, the J end by 7 bases, with 10 bases between. CDR3 amino acids: CAWSVRGSEQYF. The CDR3 DNA reads TGTGCCTGGAGTGTACGGGGCTCTGAGCAGTACTTC. The full variable domain, its missing parts supplied by reference TRBV30 and TRBJ2-7, is SQTIHQWPATLVQPVGSPLSLECTVEGTSNPNLYWYRQAAGRGLQLLFYSVGIGQISSEVPQNLSASRPQDRQFILSSKKLLLSDSGFYLCAWSVRGSEQYFGPGTRLTVT.

This clonotype was found a few times. The chain couples TRBV14 to TRBJ1-1; TRBD1 agrees at 7 bases. The germline CDR1 and CDR2 sequences are SGHDN and FVKESK. With V trimmed by 2 bases and J by 1 base, 10 bases remained unmatched. The CDR3 length is 17 residues. The CDR3 sequence: CASSQRGEGGRNTEAFF. In DNA, the CDR3 is TGTGCCAGCAGCCAAAGAGGAGAAGGGGGCCGGAACACTGAAGCTTTCTTT.

This clonotype was counted ten times or more. This chain connects TRBV19 to TRBJ1-5; D gene uncertain. Germline loops: CDR1 LNHDA, CDR2 SQIVND (reference sequence). The CDR3 covers 14 residues. V gave up 3 bases and J gave up 4 bases, with 10 bases separating them. CDR3 region: CASSILRVNQPQHF. The CDR3 region has the DNA TGTGCCAGTAGTATTCTCCGGGTAAATCAGCCCCAGCATTTT.

This clonotype was observed many times. The chain carries TRBV10-2 and TRBJ1-1; 9 bases agree with TRBD1. J lost 3 bases, V lost 8 bases, and 4 bases had no gene match. Per germline, CDR1 WSHSY and CDR2 SAAADI. The CDR3 runs to 13 residues. CDR3 protein: CASGQGTDTEAFF. The CDR3 DNA reads as TGCGCCAGCGGACAGGGGACGGACACTGAAGCTTTCTTT.

The chain employs TRBV19 and TRBJ1-3; a possible D gene is TRBD1 (6 bases). Germline values: CDR1 LNHDA, CDR2 SQIVND (reference sequence). The CDR3 covers 16 residues. Trimming removed 7 bases at V and 0 bases at J, with 16 bases between. This CDR3 is CASNYDRTDSGNTIYF. The CDR3 nucleotides are TGTGCCAGTAACTATGACAGGACTGACTCTGGAAACACCATATATTTT.

This clonotype was recorded once. This sequence joins TRBV7-3 and TRBJ1-1; no clear D. Germline V CDR1 and CDR2: SGHTA, FQGTGA. The CDR3 loop spans 17 amino acids. The ends were cut back, 1 base at V and 0 bases at J, with 15 bases in the middle. This chain's CDR3 is CASSLIGRMGMNTEAFF. The CDR3 DNA reads TGTGCCAGCAGCTTAATCGGAAGGATGGGGATGAACACTGAAGCTTTCTTT.